The entry that follows covers one T cell receptor (beta chain) sequence. This sample was taken from a study of T-cell reconstitution after alpha-beta-depleted transplantation in children. Using unique molecular identifiers, the investigators prepared the TCRbeta library. TCRdb ran MiXCR on the PCR reads and lists one entry per CDR3 protein. The profile shows hundreds of thousands of distinct CDR3 sequences, 16% of them singletons. The clonotype comes from a human donor who donated a stem cell graft to a child with acute myeloid leukemia. The starting material was PBMCs from the stem cell graft donor, obtained from the stem cell graft.

CDR3 DNA sequence: TGCAGCGGCGCCCTGGACAGGGGGCAGACCCAGTACTTC. Translating gives CSGALDRGQTQYF. This chain links TRBV29-1 with TRBJ2-5; 11 bases map to TRBD1. From germline, CDR1 is SQVTM and CDR2 ANQGSEA. This CDR3 region has 13 residues. V lost 7 bases, J lost 6 bases, and 7 bases stayed unmatched.